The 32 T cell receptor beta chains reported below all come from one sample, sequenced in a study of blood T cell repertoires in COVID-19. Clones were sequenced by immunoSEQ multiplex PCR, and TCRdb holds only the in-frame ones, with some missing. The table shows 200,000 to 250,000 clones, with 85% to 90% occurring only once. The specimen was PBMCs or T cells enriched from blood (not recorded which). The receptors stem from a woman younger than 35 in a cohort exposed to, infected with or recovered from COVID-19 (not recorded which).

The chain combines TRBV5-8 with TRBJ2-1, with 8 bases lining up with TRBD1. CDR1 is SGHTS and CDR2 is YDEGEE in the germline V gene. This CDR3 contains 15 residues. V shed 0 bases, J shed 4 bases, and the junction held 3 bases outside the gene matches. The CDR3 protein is CASSLAGGDYNEQFF. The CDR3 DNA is TGTGCCAGCAGCTTGGCAGGGGGCGATTACAATGAGCAGTTCTTC.

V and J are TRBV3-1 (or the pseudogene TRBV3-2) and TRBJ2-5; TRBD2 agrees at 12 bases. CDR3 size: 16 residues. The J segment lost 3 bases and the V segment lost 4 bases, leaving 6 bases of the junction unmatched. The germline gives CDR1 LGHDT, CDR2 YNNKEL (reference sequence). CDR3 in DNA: TGTGCCAGCAGCCTTCCTAGCGGGGGGGCCGAAGAGACCCAGTACTTC. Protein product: CASSLPSGGAEETQYF.

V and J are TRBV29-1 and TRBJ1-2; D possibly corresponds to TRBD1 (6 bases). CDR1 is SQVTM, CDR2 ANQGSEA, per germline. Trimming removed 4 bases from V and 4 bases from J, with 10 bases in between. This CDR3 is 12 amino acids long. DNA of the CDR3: TGCAGCGTTGTCAGGGGTAGCTATGGCTACACCTTC. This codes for CSVVRGSYGYTF.

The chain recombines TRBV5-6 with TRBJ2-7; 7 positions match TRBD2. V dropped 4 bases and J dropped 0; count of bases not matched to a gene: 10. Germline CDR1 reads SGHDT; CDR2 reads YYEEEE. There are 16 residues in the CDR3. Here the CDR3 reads CASSRRDYKSSYEQYF. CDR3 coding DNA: TGTGCCAGCAGCCGCCGGGACTACAAGAGCTCCTACGAGCAGTACTTC.

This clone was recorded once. CDR3 nucleotides: TGTGCCAGCAGTTTATACCAGGGCGGGACCTACGAGCAGTACTTC. Translating gives CASSLYQGGTYEQYF. The V gene is TRBV27, the J gene TRBJ2-7, with D possibly matching TRBD2 (6 bases). The CDR3 contains 15 residues. Deletions cut 1 base from V and 2 bases from J, with 12 bases between. Looked up from germline, CDR1 is MNHEY and CDR2 is SMNVEV (reference sequence).

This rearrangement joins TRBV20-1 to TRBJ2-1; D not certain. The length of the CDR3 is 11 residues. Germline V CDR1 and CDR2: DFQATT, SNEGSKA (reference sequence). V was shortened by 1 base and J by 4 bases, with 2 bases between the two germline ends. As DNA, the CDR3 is TGCAGTGCTAGAGCTTACAATGAGCAGTTCTTC. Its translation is CSARAYNEQFF.

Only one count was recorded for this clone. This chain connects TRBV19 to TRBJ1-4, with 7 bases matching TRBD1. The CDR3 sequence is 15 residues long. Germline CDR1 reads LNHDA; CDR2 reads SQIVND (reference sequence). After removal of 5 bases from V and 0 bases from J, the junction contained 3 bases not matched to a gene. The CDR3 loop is CASSRGTATNEKLFF. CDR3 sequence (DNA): TGTGCCAGTAGTCGCGGGACAGCAACTAATGAAAAACTGTTTTTT.

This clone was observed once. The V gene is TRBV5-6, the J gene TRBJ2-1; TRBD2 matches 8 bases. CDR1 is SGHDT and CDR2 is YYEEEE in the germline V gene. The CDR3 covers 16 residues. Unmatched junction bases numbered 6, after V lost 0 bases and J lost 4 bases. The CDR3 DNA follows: TGTGCCAGCAGCTTGGAGGGGACTAGTGCTTACAATGAGCAGTTCTTC. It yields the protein CASSLEGTSAYNEQFF.

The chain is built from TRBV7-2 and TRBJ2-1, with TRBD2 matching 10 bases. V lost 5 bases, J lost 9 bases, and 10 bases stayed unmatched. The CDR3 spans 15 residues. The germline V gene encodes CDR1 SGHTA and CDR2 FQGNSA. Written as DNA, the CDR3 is TGTGCCAGCAGCCCGCGCCTAGCGGGAGATCCTGAGCAGTTCTTC. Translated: CASSPRLAGDPEQFF.

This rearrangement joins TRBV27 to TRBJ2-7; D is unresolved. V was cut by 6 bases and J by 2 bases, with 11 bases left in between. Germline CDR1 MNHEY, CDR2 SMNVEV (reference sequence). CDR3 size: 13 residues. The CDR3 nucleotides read TGTGCCAGCAGACCAGAGCAGGCCTACGAGCAGTACTTC. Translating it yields CASRPEQAYEQYF.

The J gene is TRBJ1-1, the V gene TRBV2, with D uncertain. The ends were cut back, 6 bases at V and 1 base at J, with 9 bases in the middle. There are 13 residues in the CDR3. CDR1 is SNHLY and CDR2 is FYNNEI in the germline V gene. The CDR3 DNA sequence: TGTGCCAGCAGAGTCCAGGCGAACACTGAAGCTTTCTTT. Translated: CASRVQANTEAFF. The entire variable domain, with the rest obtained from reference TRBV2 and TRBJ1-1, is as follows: EPEVTQTPSHQVTQMGQEVILRCVPISNHLYFYWYRQILGQKVEFLVSFYNNEISEKSEIFDDQFSVERPDGSNFTLKIRSTKLEDSAMYFCASRVQANTEAFFGQGTRLTVV.

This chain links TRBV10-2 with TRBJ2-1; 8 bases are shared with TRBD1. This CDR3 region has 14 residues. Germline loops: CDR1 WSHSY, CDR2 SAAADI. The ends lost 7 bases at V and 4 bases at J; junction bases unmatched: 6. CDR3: CASIRDRLYNEQFF. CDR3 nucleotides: TGCGCCAGCATAAGGGACAGGTTGTACAATGAGCAGTTCTTC.

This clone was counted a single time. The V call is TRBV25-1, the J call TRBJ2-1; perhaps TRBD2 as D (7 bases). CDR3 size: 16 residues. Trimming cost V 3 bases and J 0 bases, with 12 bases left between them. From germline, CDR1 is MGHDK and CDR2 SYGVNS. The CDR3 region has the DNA TGTGCCAGCAGTGATCCGAGGGGGGGCTCCTACAATGAGCAGTTCTTC. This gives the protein CASSDPRGGSYNEQFF. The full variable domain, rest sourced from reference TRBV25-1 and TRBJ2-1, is EADIYQTPRYLVIGTGKKITLECSQTMGHDKMYWYQQDPGMELHLIHYSYGVNSTEKGDLSSESTVSRIRTEHFPLTLESARPSHTSQYLCASSDPRGGSYNEQFFGPGTRLTVL.

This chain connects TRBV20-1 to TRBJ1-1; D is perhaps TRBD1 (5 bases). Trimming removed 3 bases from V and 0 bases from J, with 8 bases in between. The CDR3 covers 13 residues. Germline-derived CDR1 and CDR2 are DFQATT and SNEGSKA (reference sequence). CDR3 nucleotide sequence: TGCAGTGCTAGTGAGGACATGAACACTGAAGCTTTCTTT. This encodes CSASEDMNTEAFF.

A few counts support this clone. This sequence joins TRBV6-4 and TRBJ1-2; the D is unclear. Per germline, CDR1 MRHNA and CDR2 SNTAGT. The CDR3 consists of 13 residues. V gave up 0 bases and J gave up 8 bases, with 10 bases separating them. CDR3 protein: CASSDSGEGGYTF. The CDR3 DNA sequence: TGTGCCAGCAGTGACTCCGGGGAGGGCGGCTACACCTTC.

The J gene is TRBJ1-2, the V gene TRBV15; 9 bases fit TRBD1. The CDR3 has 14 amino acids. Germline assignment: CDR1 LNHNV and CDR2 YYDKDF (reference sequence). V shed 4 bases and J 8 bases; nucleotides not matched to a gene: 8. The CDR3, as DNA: TGTGCCACCAGCATAGAACAGGGGGCGTACGGCTACACCTTC. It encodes CATSIEQGAYGYTF.

The CDR3 spells CSVDKQGGNEQFF. CDR3 bases: TGCAGCGTTGACAAGCAGGGTGGCAATGAGCAGTTCTTC. V gene TRBV29-1 combines with J gene TRBJ2-1; a weak D match, TRBD1 (5 bases). From germline, CDR1 is SQVTM and CDR2 ANQGSEA. V was shortened by 3 bases and J by 6 bases, with 12 bases between the two germline ends. The CDR3 consists of 13 residues.

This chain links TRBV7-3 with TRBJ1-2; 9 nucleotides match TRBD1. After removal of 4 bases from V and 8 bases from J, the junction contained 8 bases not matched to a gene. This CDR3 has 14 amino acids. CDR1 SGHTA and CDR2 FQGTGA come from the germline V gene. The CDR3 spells CASSSQGQGSGYTF. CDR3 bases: TGTGCCAGCAGCTCGCAGGGACAGGGAAGCGGCTACACCTTC.

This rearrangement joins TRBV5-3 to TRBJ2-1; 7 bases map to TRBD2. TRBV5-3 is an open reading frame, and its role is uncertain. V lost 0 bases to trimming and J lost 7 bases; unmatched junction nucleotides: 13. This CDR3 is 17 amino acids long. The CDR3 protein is CARSLEGRASGGNEQFF. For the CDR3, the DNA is TGTGCCAGAAGCTTGGAGGGCCGGGCTAGCGGAGGAAATGAGCAGTTCTTC.

CDR3 bases: TGTGCCAGCAGTCGAAGTGCAAAAGGGAGCTCCTATAATTCACCCCTCCACTTT. It encodes CASSRSAKGSSYNSPLHF. The chain joins TRBV2 to TRBJ1-6; D unclear. This CDR3 has 18 amino acids. Germline CDR1 reads SNHLY; CDR2 reads FYNNEI. Trimming pared 5 bases from V and 0 bases from J, leaving 17 bases between. The variable domain in full, completed from reference TRBV2 and TRBJ1-6, reads EPEVTQTPSHQVTQMGQEVILRCVPISNHLYFYWYRQILGQKVEFLVSFYNNEISEKSEIFDDQFSVERPDGSNFTLKIRSTKLEDSAMYFCASSRSAKGSSYNSPLHFGNGTRLTVT.

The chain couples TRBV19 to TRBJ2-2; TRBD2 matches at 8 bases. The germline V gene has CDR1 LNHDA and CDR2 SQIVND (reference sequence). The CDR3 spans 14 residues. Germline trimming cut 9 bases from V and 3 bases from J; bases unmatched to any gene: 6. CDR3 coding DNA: TGTGCCAGCAGCGGGGGAGGGGACACCGGGGAGCTGTTTTTT. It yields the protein CASSGGGDTGELFF.

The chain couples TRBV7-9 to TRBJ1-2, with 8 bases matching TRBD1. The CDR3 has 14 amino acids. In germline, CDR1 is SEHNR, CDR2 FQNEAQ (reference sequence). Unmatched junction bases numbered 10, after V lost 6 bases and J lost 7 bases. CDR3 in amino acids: CASSGPDREGGYTF. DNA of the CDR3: TGTGCCAGCAGTGGACCGGACAGGGAGGGTGGCTACACCTTC. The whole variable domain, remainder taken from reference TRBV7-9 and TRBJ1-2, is DTGVSQNPRHKITKRGQNVTFRCDPISEHNRLYWYRQTLGQGPEFLTYFQNEAQLEKSRLLSDRFSAERPKGSFSTLEIQRTEQGDSAMYLCASSGPDREGGYTFGSGTRLTVV.

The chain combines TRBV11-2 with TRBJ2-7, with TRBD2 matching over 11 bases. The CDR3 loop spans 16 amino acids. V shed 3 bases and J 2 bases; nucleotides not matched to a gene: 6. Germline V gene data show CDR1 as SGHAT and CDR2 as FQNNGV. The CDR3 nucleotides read TGTGCCAGCAGCTTCCCTAGCGGGGGGTCTACCTACGAGCAGTACTTC. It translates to CASSFPSGGSTYEQYF.

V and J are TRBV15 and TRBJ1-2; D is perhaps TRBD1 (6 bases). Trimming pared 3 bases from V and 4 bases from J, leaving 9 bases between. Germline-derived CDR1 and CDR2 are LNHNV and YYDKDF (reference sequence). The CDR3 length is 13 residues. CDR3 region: CATSRGTSYGYTF. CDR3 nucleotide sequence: TGTGCCACCAGCAGGGGGACAAGCTATGGCTACACCTTC.

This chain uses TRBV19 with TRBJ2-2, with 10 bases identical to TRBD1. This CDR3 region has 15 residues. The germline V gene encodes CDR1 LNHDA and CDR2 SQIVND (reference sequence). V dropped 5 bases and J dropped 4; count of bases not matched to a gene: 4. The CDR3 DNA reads TGTGCCAGTAGTGAGACAGGGGGCGTCACCGGGGAGCTGTTTTTT. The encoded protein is CASSETGGVTGELFF.

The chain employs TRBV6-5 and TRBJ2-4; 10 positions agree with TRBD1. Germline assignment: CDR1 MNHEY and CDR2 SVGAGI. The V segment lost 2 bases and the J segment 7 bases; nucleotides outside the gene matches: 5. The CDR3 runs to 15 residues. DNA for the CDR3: TGTGCCAGCAGTTACGAAAGGGGACAGGGGAACATTCAGTACTTC. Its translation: CASSYERGQGNIQYF.

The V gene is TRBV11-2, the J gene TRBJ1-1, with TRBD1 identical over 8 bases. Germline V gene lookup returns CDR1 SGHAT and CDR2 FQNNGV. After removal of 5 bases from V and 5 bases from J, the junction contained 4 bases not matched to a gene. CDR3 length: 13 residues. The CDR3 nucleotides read TGTGCCAGCAGCCCGGACAGGGTTACTGAAGCTTTCTTT. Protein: CASSPDRVTEAFF.

The CDR3 DNA sequence: TGCGCCAGCAGCTTGGGACAGGGTCTTAGGGCAGATACGCAGTATTTT. This translates into CASSLGQGLRADTQYF. The chain links TRBV5-1 to TRBJ2-3, with 7 bases matching TRBD1. Germline CDR1 reads SGHRS; CDR2 reads YFSETQ. The CDR3 has 16 amino acids. J was trimmed by 4 bases and V by 0 bases; bases with no gene match: 8.

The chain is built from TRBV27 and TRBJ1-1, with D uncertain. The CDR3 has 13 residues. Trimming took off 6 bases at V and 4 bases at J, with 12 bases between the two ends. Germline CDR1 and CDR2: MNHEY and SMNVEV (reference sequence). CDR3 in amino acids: CASRSRLGTEAFF. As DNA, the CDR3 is TGTGCCAGCAGATCCAGGCTGGGCACTGAAGCTTTCTTT.

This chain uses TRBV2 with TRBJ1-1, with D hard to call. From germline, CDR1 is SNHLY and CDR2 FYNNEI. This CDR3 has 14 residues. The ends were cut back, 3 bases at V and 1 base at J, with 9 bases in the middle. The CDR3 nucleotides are TGTGCCAGCAGTGATCTGACAAGGAACACTGAAGCTTTCTTT. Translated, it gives CASSDLTRNTEAFF.

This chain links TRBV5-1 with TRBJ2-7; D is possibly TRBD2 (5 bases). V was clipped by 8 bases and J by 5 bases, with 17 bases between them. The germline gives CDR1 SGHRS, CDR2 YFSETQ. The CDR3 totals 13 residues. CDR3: CASYDYLSDEQYF. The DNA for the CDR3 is TGCGCCAGTTACGACTACCTATCGGACGAGCAGTACTTC.

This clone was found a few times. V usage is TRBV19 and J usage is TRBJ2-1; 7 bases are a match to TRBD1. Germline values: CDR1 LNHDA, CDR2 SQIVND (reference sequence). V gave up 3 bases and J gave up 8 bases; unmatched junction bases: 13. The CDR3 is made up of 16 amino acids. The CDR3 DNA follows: TGTGCCAGTAGTATCAAGGGACAGCCCTCAAATTATGAGCAGTTCTTC. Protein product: CASSIKGQPSNYEQFF.